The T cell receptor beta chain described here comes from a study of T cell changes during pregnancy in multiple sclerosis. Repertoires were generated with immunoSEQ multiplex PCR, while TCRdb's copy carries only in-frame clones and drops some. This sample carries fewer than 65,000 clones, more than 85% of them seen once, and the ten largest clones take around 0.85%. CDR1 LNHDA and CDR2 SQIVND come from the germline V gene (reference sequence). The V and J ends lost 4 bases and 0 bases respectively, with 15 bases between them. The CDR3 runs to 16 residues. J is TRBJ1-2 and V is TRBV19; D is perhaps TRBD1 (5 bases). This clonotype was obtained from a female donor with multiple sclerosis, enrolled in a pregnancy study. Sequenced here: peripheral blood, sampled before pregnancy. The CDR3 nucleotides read TGTGCCAGTAGTACCCGCAGGGAAGTAGCTAACTATGGCTACACCTTC. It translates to CASSTRREVANYGYTF.